This T cell receptor (beta chain) was sequenced in a study of OX40 agonist ivuxolimab in advanced cancers. Systemic immunosuppression or autoimmune disease history was grounds to exclude patients. CDR1 is SGHTA, CDR2 FQGTGA, per germline. With V trimmed by 5 bases and J by 8 bases, 6 bases remained unmatched. The CDR3 runs 13 residues. Assay used: immunoSEQ multiplex PCR; TCRdb lists only in-frame clones, some missing. The table records tens of thousands of clones, approximately 80% of them present only once. The specimen was CD4+ or CD8+ T cells sorted from blood, collected in a trial of the OX40 agonist ivuxolimab. The chain recombines TRBV7-3 with TRBJ1-2, with 9 nucleotides matching TRBD1. This clonotype was obtained from an adult with an advanced solid tumor such as melanoma, head and neck, liver or kidney cancer. The CDR3 DNA follows: TGTGCCAGCAGCCGGGACAGGGCGGAAGGCTACACCTTC. Its protein is CASSRDRAEGYTF.